Listed below are T cell receptor beta chains from one sample, sequenced in a study of T cell responses to AZD1222 COVID-19 vaccine. The repertoire was sequenced with immunoSEQ multiplex PCR; TCRdb's copy has only in-frame clones and lacks some. This table has some 170,000 clones, approximately 93% appearing once. The sequencing used peripheral blood, collected on day 0 of AZD1222 vaccination. All receptors derive from an adult in good health. CDR3s include the opening cysteine and the closing phenylalanine or tryptophan. The order of the fields is clone size, V gene, J gene, D gene, CDR3 DNA, CDR3 protein. D genes are given only for firm matches. A clone size is listed for some rows: how often the clone was seen (once, few, many), or a class if it is expanded.

-	TRBV3-1/TRBV3-2	TRBJ1-1	-	TGTGCCAGCAGCCAAGAAGGGGGGCGGAACACTGAAGCTTTCTTT	CASSQEGGRNTEAFF
-	TRBV28	TRBJ1-2	-	TGTGCCAGCTACCGGGGCAGGAACTATGGCTACACCTTC	CASYRGRNYGYTF
-	TRBV30	TRBJ1-6	TRBD1	TGTGCCTGGAGTGAGTGGGACAGGGAATTTTTGGCCCTCCACTTT	CAWSEWDREFLALHF
-	TRBV2	TRBJ1-1	-	TGTGCCAGCAGTAGCCCTGGCGCCACTGAAGCTTTCTTT	CASSSPGATEAFF
-	TRBV5-6	TRBJ1-2	TRBD1	TGTGCCAGCAGCTTCGACAGGGACTATGGCTACACCTTC	CASSFDRDYGYTF
few	TRBV7-8	TRBJ1-4	-	TGTGCCAGCAGCTCAGGTGGTGGTAATGAAAAACTGTTTTTT	CASSSGGGNEKLFF
-	TRBV28	TRBJ2-6	-	TGTGCCAGCAGTTTAGCATACTACTCCTCTGGGGCCAACGTCCTGACTTTC	CASSLAYYSSGANVLTF
-	TRBV6-8	TRBJ1-1	-	TGTGCCAGCAATGATGGGGTGCAGACTGAAGCTTTCTTT	CASNDGVQTEAFF
-	TRBV7-9	TRBJ1-2	-	TGTGCCAGCAGCTTGACACAGGGTGGTGGCTACACCTTC	CASSLTQGGGYTF
once	TRBV5-1	TRBJ1-1	TRBD1	TGCGCCAGCAGCCAACAGGGGCGGGCTGAAGCTTTCTTT	CASSQQGRAEAFF
few	TRBV11-2	TRBJ2-7	TRBD2	TGTGCCAGCAGCTTAGGGACTAGTAAAGAGCAGTACTTC	CASSLGTSKEQYF
-	TRBV5-1	TRBJ1-1	TRBD1	TGCGCCAGCAGCTTAGACAGGGTGAACACTGAAGCTTTCTTT	CASSLDRVNTEAFF
-	TRBV4-1	TRBJ2-7	-	TGCGCCAGCAGCCCTAGGGGGGGCCCCTCTGACGAGCAGTACTTC	CASSPRGGPSDEQYF
-	TRBV18	TRBJ1-4	-	TGTGCCAGCTCACCATCTGCAGGAAAACCAGGGGATGAAAAACTGTTTTTT	CASSPSAGKPGDEKLFF
-	TRBV7-9	TRBJ2-7	-	TGTGCCAGCAGCCCCGGGACAAAGTACGAGCAGTACTTC	CASSPGTKYEQYF
-	TRBV3-1/TRBV3-2	TRBJ2-1	-	TGTGCCAGCAGTTACGTAGCGTCCCTCTACAATGAGCAGTTCTTC	CASSYVASLYNEQFF
-	TRBV28	TRBJ1-1	TRBD1	TGTGCCAGCAGGGGACAGGGGGCGACTGAAGCTTTCTTT	CASRGQGATEAFF
-	TRBV3-1/TRBV3-2	TRBJ2-5	-	TGTGCCAGCAGCCATACCACAGGGAAAGAGACCCAGTACTTC	CASSHTTGKETQYF
-	TRBV4-2	TRBJ1-2	TRBD1	TGTGCCAGCAGCCAAGATGCCGGGACAGGAATCTATGGCTACACCTTC	CASSQDAGTGIYGYTF
once	TRBV6-5	TRBJ1-2	-	TGTGCCAGCACACAGAGCCTGGGCTATGGCTACACCTTC	CASTQSLGYGYTF
-	TRBV6-5	TRBJ1-2	-	TGTGCCAGCAGTTATTCTGGGGCGGTTGGCTACACCTTC	CASSYSGAVGYTF
-	TRBV5-1	TRBJ2-3	TRBD2	TGCGCCAGCAGTCCCCCTCCTAGCGGGGGACCAGATACGCAGTATTTT	CASSPPPSGGPDTQYF
-	TRBV7-8	TRBJ2-7	-	TGTGCCAGCAGCTTAGCTAGATACTACGAGCAGTACTTC	CASSLARYYEQYF
-	TRBV6-5	TRBJ2-3	-	TGTGCCAGCAAACAAACAGGGACAGATACGCAGTATTTT	CASKQTGTDTQYF
-	TRBV15	TRBJ1-4	-	TGTGCCACCAGCAGAGGGCTAGTAACTAATGAAAAACTGTTTTTT	CATSRGLVTNEKLFF
-	TRBV7-8	TRBJ2-1	-	TGTGCCAGCAGCATACCGATCCACAATGAGCAGTTCTTC	CASSIPIHNEQFF
-	TRBV18	TRBJ1-3	-	TGTGCCAGCTCACCTTCAGGGGCAGGCTCTGGAAACACCATATATTTT	CASSPSGAGSGNTIYF
once	TRBV25-1	TRBJ1-5	-	TGTGCCAGCAGTAATCTGGGGGATCAGCCCCAGCATTTT	CASSNLGDQPQHF
-	TRBV10-3	TRBJ2-5	-	TGTGCCATCAGTGAGGAGGGGTTTTTAGTAGAGACCCAGTACTTC	CAISEEGFLVETQYF
-	TRBV28	TRBJ1-5	-	TGTGCCAGCAGTTTGACCAGTTTTTTCCAGCCCCAGCATTTT	CASSLTSFFQPQHF
-	TRBV27	TRBJ1-4	-	TGTGCCAGCAACCCGACGACAACTAATGAAAAACTGTTTTTT	CASNPTTTNEKLFF
-	TRBV6-5	TRBJ1-2	-	TGTGCCAGCAGATTAGACAAGAACTATGGCTACACCTTC	CASRLDKNYGYTF
-	TRBV30	TRBJ2-5	TRBD2	TGTGCCTGGAGTCCCCGAGCGGGGGGGCGCAGACAAGAGACCCAGTACTTC	CAWSPRAGGRRQETQYF
-	TRBV10-3	TRBJ1-1	-	TGTGCCATCAGTGGCCCGAGGAGCACTGAAGCTTTCTTT	CAISGPRSTEAFF
-	TRBV28	TRBJ2-2	-	TGTGCCAGCTTTCTGACAGGACACACCGGGGAGCTGTTTTTT	CASFLTGHTGELFF
-	TRBV4-1	TRBJ1-1	TRBD1	TGCGCCAGCAGCCAGACAGGGGAAGGCTCTGAAGCTTTCTTT	CASSQTGEGSEAFF
-	TRBV2	TRBJ1-1	-	TGTGCCAGCAGTGATGGTCGGTCGAACACTGAAGCTTTCTTT	CASSDGRSNTEAFF
-	TRBV5-1	TRBJ1-1	-	TGCGCCAGCAGTAAGACCACGGGGGCTGGGAACACTGAAGCTTTCTTT	CASSKTTGAGNTEAFF
-	TRBV12-3/TRBV12-4	TRBJ1-1	-	TGTGCCAGCAGTTTACACACTGAAGCTTTCTTT	CASSLHTEAFF
-	TRBV29-1	TRBJ1-3	-	TGCAGCGTTGAAGGACAGCCTTCTGGAAACACCATATATTTT	CSVEGQPSGNTIYF
-	TRBV5-6	TRBJ1-1	TRBD1	TGTGCCAGCAGCGGCACAGGGGTGTACACTGAAGCTTTCTTT	CASSGTGVYTEAFF
-	TRBV2	TRBJ1-6	-	TGTGCCAGCAGTGGGCCCCTGGGGGGCCTTTCGTATTCACCCCTCCACTTT	CASSGPLGGLSYSPLHF
-	TRBV7-2	TRBJ2-3	TRBD2	TGTGCCAGCAGCTTAGTGGGAGCGGGGGGCGGCACAGATACGCAGTATTTT	CASSLVGAGGGTDTQYF
-	TRBV7-6	TRBJ2-3	TRBD2	TGTGCCAGCAGCTTACAATTAGCGGGGAACACAGATACGCAGTATTTT	CASSLQLAGNTDTQYF
-	TRBV7-9	TRBJ2-7	-	TGTGCCAGCAGCTCAAGTTTCGGGGAGCAGTACTTC	CASSSSFGEQYF
-	TRBV7-8	TRBJ2-5	-	TGTGCCAGCAGGCGGGGGCGGTTGGGAGAGACCCAGTACTTC	CASRRGRLGETQYF
-	TRBV6-5	TRBJ2-7	-	TGTGCCAGCAGTTACTCTCATGGGCAGGCGCTTTACGAGCAGTACTTC	CASSYSHGQALYEQYF
-	TRBV4-1	TRBJ1-4	-	TGCGCCAGCAGCCAAGCATGGACACCCCATAATGAAAAACTGTTTTTT	CASSQAWTPHNEKLFF
-	TRBV6-1	TRBJ2-5	-	TGTGCCAGCAGTGAAGTAGGGGGAGAGGGGCCGGGGACCCAGTACTTC	CASSEVGGEGPGTQYF
-	TRBV4-1	TRBJ2-3	-	TGCGCCAGCAGCCGGTCGGGGCTAACAGATACGCAGTATTTT	CASSRSGLTDTQYF
-	TRBV30	TRBJ1-4	TRBD1	TGTGCCTGGAGTGTAGTTGGAGACAGGGGTGAAAAACTGTTTTTT	CAWSVVGDRGEKLFF
-	TRBV6-5	TRBJ1-5	TRBD1	TGTGCCAGCAGTCCCGGGACAGGGGGCAATCAGCCCCAGCATTTT	CASSPGTGGNQPQHF
many	TRBV15	TRBJ2-1	TRBD2	TGTGCCACCAGCAGGTCCAGCGGGGGGCAATACAATGAGCAGTTCTTC	CATSRSSGGQYNEQFF
-	TRBV9	TRBJ2-1	TRBD1	TGTGCCAGCAGCCCGGGACAGGGGACTAACAATGAGCAGTTCTTC	CASSPGQGTNNEQFF
-	TRBV28	TRBJ1-2	-	TGTGCCAGCAGCCCGACGGGCACCTATAACTATGGCTACACCTTC	CASSPTGTYNYGYTF